The 10 T cell receptor beta chains below come from one sample, sequenced in a study of T cell responses to AZD1222 COVID-19 vaccine. Clones were sequenced by immunoSEQ multiplex PCR, and TCRdb holds only the in-frame ones, with some missing. This sample has approximately 150,000 clones, with 85% to 90% found just once. The starting material was peripheral blood, obtained 28 days after the second AZD1222 dose. The source is an adult who received the AZD1222 COVID-19 vaccine.

The chain recombines TRBV19 with TRBJ1-2; D not resolved. V was shortened by 1 base and J by 8 bases, with 14 bases between the two germline ends. CDR1 LNHDA and CDR2 SQIVND come from the germline V gene (reference sequence). The CDR3 is made up of 14 amino acids. CDR3 sequence: CASSIVDRHEGYTF. The CDR3 bases are TGTGCCAGTAGTATAGTTGACCGCCATGAGGGCTACACCTTC.

CDR3 nucleotides: TGTGCCAGCAGACAGGGGGCGATGTATACTGAAGCTTTCTTT. It specifies CASRQGAMYTEAFF. This sequence joins TRBV6-6 and TRBJ1-1, with TRBD1 identical over 9 bases. V trimming: 6 bases; J trimming: 5 bases; junction bases outside the gene matches: 7. This CDR3 has 14 residues. Germline V gene lookup returns CDR1 MNHNY and CDR2 SVGAGI (reference sequence).

This rearrangement joins TRBV9 to TRBJ1-4; TRBD1 matches 9 bases. The CDR3 contains 15 residues. Germline CDR1 and CDR2: SGDLS and YYNGEE. V lost 4 bases, J lost 3 bases, and 4 bases stayed unmatched. The CDR3: CASSIRQGANEKLFF. DNA for the CDR3: TGTGCCAGCAGCATAAGACAGGGGGCTAATGAAAAACTGTTTTTT.

This chain links TRBV12-3 or TRBV12-4 with TRBJ1-2, with D unclear. This CDR3 has 12 amino acids. V was clipped by 2 bases and J by 6 bases, with 7 bases between them. CDR3 region: CASSLLKNGYTF. Written as DNA, the CDR3 is TGTGCCAGCAGTTTATTGAAGAATGGCTACACCTTC.

V is TRBV2 and J is TRBJ2-5, with D perhaps given as TRBD1 or TRBD2 (7 bases each). This CDR3 has 14 residues. The ends were cut back, 3 bases at V and 5 bases at J, with 13 bases in the middle. Looked up from germline, CDR1 is SNHLY and CDR2 is FYNNEI. CDR3 bases: TGTGCCAGCAGTGAGAACAGGGGAGGGGAGACCCAGTACTTC. Its translation is CASSENRGGETQYF.

The chain uses TRBV28 and TRBJ1-1, with D possibly matching TRBD1 (5 bases). The CDR3 is 16 residues long. V lost 5 bases to trimming and J lost 0 bases, with 16 bases between them. Germline V gives CDR1 MDHEN, CDR2 SYDVKM. The CDR3 DNA is TGTGCCAGCAGTCGTAAAACCGGGACTATGAACACTGAAGCTTTCTTT. Its protein is CASSRKTGTMNTEAFF.

This rearrangement joins TRBV5-4 to TRBJ2-1; a weak D match, TRBD2 (6 bases). Trimming pared 0 bases from V and 9 bases from J, leaving 16 bases between. This CDR3 contains 15 residues. CDR1 and CDR2 (germline): SGHNT, YYREEE (reference sequence). The CDR3 loop reads CASSLAGGDLSEQFF. The CDR3 DNA reads as TGTGCCAGCAGCTTGGCTGGCGGGGACCTTAGTGAGCAGTTCTTC.

V is TRBV3-1 (or the pseudogene TRBV3-2) and J is TRBJ1-1, with D uncertain. The CDR3 loop spans 15 amino acids. CDR1 and CDR2 from the germline V gene are LGHDT and YNNKEL (reference sequence). V was shortened by 0 bases and J by 6 bases, with 14 bases between the two germline ends. In DNA, the CDR3 is TGTGCCAGCAGCCAAGATCCAGGCGGGTGGGCTGAAGCTTTCTTT. This encodes CASSQDPGGWAEAFF.

The J gene is TRBJ1-4, the V gene TRBV19; D is possibly TRBD1 (5 bases). Germline-derived CDR1 and CDR2 are LNHDA and SQIVND (reference sequence). The CDR3 contains 14 residues. Between the trimmed V and J ends, which lost 3 bases and 7 bases, there was a span of 12 bases. CDR3 nucleotides: TGTGCCAGTAGTATGGGACCCCGCGGTGAAAAACTGTTTTTT. Translation: CASSMGPRGEKLFF.

This clone was seen just once. The V call is TRBV3-1 (or the pseudogene TRBV3-2), the J call TRBJ1-4; a possible D gene is TRBD1 (5 bases). The CDR3 sequence is 15 residues long. Germline CDR1 and CDR2: LGHDT and YNNKEL (reference sequence). Trimming took off 1 base at V and 11 bases at J, with 17 bases between the two ends. The CDR3: CASSQAEGRGRKLFF. DNA for the CDR3: TGTGCCAGCAGCCAAGCCGAGGGGCGGGGAAGGAAACTGTTTTTT.